The 7 T cell receptor beta chains listed next were all sequenced from one sample in a study of T-cell memory formation after mild COVID-19. Using its own MiXCR run on the 5' RACE reads, TCRdb lists one record per CDR3 protein. The sample lists hundreds of thousands of distinct CDR3 sequences, approximately 13% occurring once. The sequenced sample was PBMCs or a T cell subset sorted from them (not recorded which). Receptor source: a man between 18 and 35 years old who had mild COVID-19 (a few samples of this study predate the infection). Cell type and time point are not known.

This clonotype qualifies as medium-sized (0.01 to 0.1%). This chain links TRBV6-2 or TRBV6-3 with TRBJ2-1; 9 bases align to TRBD1. This CDR3 is built from 16 residues. V lost 5 bases and J lost 5; bases outside the gene matches: 10. Germline values: CDR1 MNHEY, CDR2 SVGEGT. CDR3: CASSPLRDRVDNEQFF. The CDR3 DNA sequence: TGTGCCAGCAGTCCCCTCCGGGACAGGGTGGACAATGAGCAGTTCTTC.

Here the CDR3 reads CSARDPSGTSWYEQFF. In DNA, the CDR3 is TGCAGTGCTAGAGATCCCTCCGGGACTAGTTGGTATGAGCAGTTCTTC. The rearrangement uses TRBV20-1 and TRBJ2-1; 8 nucleotides line up with TRBD2. This CDR3 region has 16 residues. V lost 0 bases and J lost 8; bases outside the gene matches: 12. CDR1 and CDR2 from the germline V gene are DFQATT and SNEGSKA (reference sequence).

The rearrangement joins TRBV5-1 to TRBJ2-7; a weak D match, TRBD1 (6 bases). The end of the DNA fits TRBJ2-1 better, so the J call may be wrong. The CDR3 runs 15 residues. CDR1 and CDR2 (germline): SGHRS, YFSETQ. The CDR3 nucleotides are TGCGCCAGCAGCTTCCAGGACAGCTCCTACAATGAGCAGTTCTTC. Translation: CASSFQDSSYNEQFF.

The J gene is TRBJ2-3, the V gene TRBV27; D remains ambiguous. The CDR3 is 17 amino acids. Germline V gene data show CDR1 as MNHEY and CDR2 as SMNVEV (reference sequence). Trimming cost V 4 bases and J 2 bases, with 19 bases left between them. CDR3 nucleotides: TGTGCCAGCAGTTCCTCCGCCGGGTTAGCCATCACAGATACGCAGTATTTT. Translated, it gives CASSSSAGLAITDTQYF.

This clonotype was observed a handful of times. A read error may account for a junction end that differs from germline. The rearrangement uses TRBV12-3 or TRBV12-4 and TRBJ2-2; 9 bases line up with TRBD1. The CDR3 is made up of 11 amino acids. CDR3 coding DNA: TGTGCCAGCAGTACGACAGGGGGGCTGTTTTTT. This encodes CASSTTGGLFF.

This clonotype was recorded many times. The CDR3 DNA is TGTGCCAGCAGCTTGCTAGCGGGGGGCTGGGATACGCAGTATTTT. Its protein is CASSLLAGGWDTQYF. The chain recombines TRBV5-5 with TRBJ2-3; TRBD2 agrees at 11 bases. CDR3 length: 15 amino acids. Germline-derived CDR1 and CDR2 are SGHKS and YYEKEE (reference sequence). V lost 1 base and J lost 6; bases outside the gene matches: 4.

This clonotype has just a few counts. The rearrangement links TRBV20-1 to TRBJ2-7; D gene unclear. V was clipped by 1 base and J by 3 bases, with 10 bases between them. Germline values: CDR1 DFQATT, CDR2 SNEGSKA (reference sequence). The CDR3 runs 13 residues. The chain's CDR3 is CSARGPSNYEQYF. CDR3 nucleotides: TGCAGTGCTAGAGGCCCATCCAACTACGAGCAGTACTTC.